What follows are 10 T cell receptor beta chains derived from one specimen sequenced in a study of cytomegalovirus exposure and HLA in healthy donors. The PCR employed 60 Vbeta primers together with 13 Jbeta primers. Some clones are missing from TCRdb's copy, which holds only in-frame ones; the method was immunoSEQ multiplex PCR. The sample includes 150,000 to 200,000 clones, approximately 82% seen only once; the top ten take about 1.3%. Input material: PBMCs. These receptor sequences come from a male donor in good health and CMV-seronegative.

The J gene is TRBJ2-7, the V gene TRBV5-1; D not certain. V lost 4 bases, J lost 4 bases, and 12 bases lay in between. The germline gives CDR1 SGHRS, CDR2 YFSETQ. The CDR3 covers 13 residues. The CDR3 spells CASSNIGDYEQYF. In DNA, the CDR3 is TGCGCCAGCAGCAACATAGGAGATTACGAGCAGTACTTC.

The chain recombines TRBV7-2 with TRBJ2-5; 9 nucleotides agree with TRBD1. The J call could be wrong; TRBJ2-7 is a better fit for the DNA end. The V gene's germline CDR1 is SGHTA and CDR2 FQGNSA. This CDR3 is built from 15 residues. The CDR3 DNA reads as TGTGCCAGCAGCTGGGGCTGGGACAGGGCCTACGAGCAGTACTTC. It encodes CASSWGWDRAYEQYF.

This clone was detected only once. V gene TRBV6-5 combines with J gene TRBJ1-1; 8 bases map to TRBD1. The germline V gene encodes CDR1 MNHEY and CDR2 SVGAGI. This CDR3 is built from 15 residues. Trimming removed 0 bases from V and 5 bases from J; junction bases left unmatched: 5. The chain's CDR3 is CASSYSQGARTEAFF. The DNA of the CDR3 is TGTGCCAGCAGTTACTCCCAGGGGGCGAGGACTGAAGCTTTCTTT.

This chain uses TRBV7-6 with TRBJ2-3; 12 bases map to TRBD2. J gave up 7 bases and V 4 bases, and 6 bases lay outside the gene matches. Germline CDR1 reads SGHVS; CDR2 reads FNYEAQ. The CDR3 runs 15 residues. The CDR3 reads CASSSPSGGVYTQYF. DNA for the CDR3: TGTGCCAGCAGCTCTCCTAGCGGGGGGGTCTATACGCAGTATTTT.

The chain employs TRBV5-5 and TRBJ1-3; D gene ambiguous. The CDR3 length is 15 residues. The V and J ends lost 4 bases and 2 bases respectively, with 13 bases between them. CDR1 SGHKS and CDR2 YYEKEE come from the germline V gene (reference sequence). The CDR3 DNA is TGTGCCAGCAGCCCGAGCCCTAGGCCTGGAAACACCATATATTTT. Its translation: CASSPSPRPGNTIYF.

V gene TRBV19 combines with J gene TRBJ1-6; 7 bases map to TRBD1. CDR3 size: 13 residues. V gave up 7 bases and J gave up 8 bases; unmatched junction bases: 5. Germline lookup yields CDR1 LNHDA and CDR2 SQIVND (reference sequence). The CDR3 DNA reads as TGTGCCAGTAATGAGGGGGCGCATTCACCCCTCCACTTT. It codes for CASNEGAHSPLHF.

The chain has TRBV19 and TRBJ1-1; D is unclear. Deletions cut 7 bases from V and 0 bases from J, with 6 bases between. Per germline, CDR1 LNHDA and CDR2 SQIVND (reference sequence). This CDR3 has 12 amino acids. The CDR3 DNA sequence: TGTGCCAGTAATGACTTGAACACTGAAGCTTTCTTT. Translation: CASNDLNTEAFF.

This clone appeared once. The chain joins TRBV13 to TRBJ1-2; possibly TRBD1 for D (5 bases). Between the trimmed V and J ends, which lost 4 bases and 4 bases, there was a span of 13 bases. Per germline, CDR1 PRHDT and CDR2 FYEKMQ (reference sequence). The length of the CDR3 is 14 residues. The CDR3 spells CASSSPTESYGYTF. CDR3 coding DNA: TGTGCCAGCAGCTCCCCGACAGAATCCTATGGCTACACCTTC.

The chain has TRBV10-3 and TRBJ2-7, with 9 positions matching TRBD1. Germline V CDR1 and CDR2: ENHRY, SYGVKD. The CDR3 spans 14 residues. The V segment lost 6 bases and the J segment 1 base; nucleotides outside the gene matches: 4. The chain's CDR3 is CAIRTGGRSYEQYF. CDR3 coding DNA: TGTGCCATCAGAACAGGGGGCAGATCCTACGAGCAGTACTTC.

The V and J genes are TRBV10-1 and TRBJ2-5; 7 bases are a match to TRBD1. This CDR3 contains 12 residues. Germline V gene data show CDR1 as WNHNN and CDR2 as SYGVQD (reference sequence). V shed 9 bases, J shed 3 bases, and the junction held 4 bases outside the gene matches. This CDR3 is CAREDREETQYF. The DNA for the CDR3 is TGCGCCAGAGAAGACAGGGAAGAGACCCAGTACTTC.